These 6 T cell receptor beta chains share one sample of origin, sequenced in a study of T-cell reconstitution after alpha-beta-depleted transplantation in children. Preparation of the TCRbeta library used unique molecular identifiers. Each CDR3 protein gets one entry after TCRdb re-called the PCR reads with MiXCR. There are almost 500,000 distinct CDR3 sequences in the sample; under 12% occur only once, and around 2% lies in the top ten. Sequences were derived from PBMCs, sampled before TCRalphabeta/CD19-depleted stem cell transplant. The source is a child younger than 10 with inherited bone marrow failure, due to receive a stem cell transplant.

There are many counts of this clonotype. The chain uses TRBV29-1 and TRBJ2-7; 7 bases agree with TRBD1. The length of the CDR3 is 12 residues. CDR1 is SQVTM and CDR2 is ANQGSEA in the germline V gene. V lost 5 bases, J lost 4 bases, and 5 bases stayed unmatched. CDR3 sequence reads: CSVRDSDYEQYF. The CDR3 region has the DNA TGCAGCGTTCGGGACAGCGATTACGAGCAGTACTTC.

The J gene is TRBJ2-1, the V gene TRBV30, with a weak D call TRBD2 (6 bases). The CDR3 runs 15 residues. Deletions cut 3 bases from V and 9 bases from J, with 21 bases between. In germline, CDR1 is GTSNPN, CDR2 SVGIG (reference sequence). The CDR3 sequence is CAWRGLLSPRSEQFF. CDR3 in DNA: TGTGCCTGGAGGGGACTCTTAAGCCCCCGGAGTGAGCAGTTCTTC.

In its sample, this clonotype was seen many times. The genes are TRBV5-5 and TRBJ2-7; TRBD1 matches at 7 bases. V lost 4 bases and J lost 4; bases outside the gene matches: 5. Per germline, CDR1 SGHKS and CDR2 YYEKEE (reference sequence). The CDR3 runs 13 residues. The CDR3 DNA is TGTGCCAGCAGCCTAGAGACAGGGTACGAGCAGTACTTC. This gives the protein CASSLETGYEQYF.

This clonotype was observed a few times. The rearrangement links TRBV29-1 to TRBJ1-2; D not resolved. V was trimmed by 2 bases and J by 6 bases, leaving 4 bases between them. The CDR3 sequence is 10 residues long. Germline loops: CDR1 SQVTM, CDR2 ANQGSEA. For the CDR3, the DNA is TGCAGCGTTGAAACTGATGGCTACACCTTC. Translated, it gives CSVETDGYTF.

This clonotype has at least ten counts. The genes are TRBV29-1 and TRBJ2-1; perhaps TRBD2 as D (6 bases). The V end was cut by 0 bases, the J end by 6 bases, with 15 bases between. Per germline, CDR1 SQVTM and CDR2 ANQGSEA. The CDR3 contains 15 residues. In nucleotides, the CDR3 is TGCAGCGTTGAAGATCCGGCGGGATGGGCCAATGAGCAGTTCTTC. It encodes CSVEDPAGWANEQFF.

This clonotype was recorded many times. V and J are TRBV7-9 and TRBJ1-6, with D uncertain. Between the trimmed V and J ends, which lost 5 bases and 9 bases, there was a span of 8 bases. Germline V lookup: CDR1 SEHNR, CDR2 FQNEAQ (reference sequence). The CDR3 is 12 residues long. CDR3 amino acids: CASSRSGSPLHF. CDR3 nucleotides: TGTGCCAGCAGCCGCAGCGGTTCACCCCTCCACTTT.